One and the same sample provided the 21 T cell receptor beta chains below, sequenced in a study of spatial heterogeneity in lung cancer. General study results and limits: Expanded alpha and beta TCR counts within tumors tracked tumor mutation counts.

Time point of the sample: sample taken at primary tumor resection. TCRdb called the 5' RACE reads again in MiXCR, with one record for every CDR3 protein. The table lists 3,800 or so distinct CDR3 sequences, roughly 5.5% of them singletons, with 32% in the top ten. What these receptors recognize is not known. Here the sequenced sample was lung tumor tissue, taken at surgery. These receptor sequences come from a female donor with early-stage non-small cell lung cancer.

This clonotype is judged medium-sized. The size of this beta chain means little, since it is a stray read in a library made for alpha chains. The chain carries TRBV11-2 and TRBJ2-5; D is uncertain. This CDR3 comprises 14 residues. V was clipped by 0 bases and J by 5 bases, with 10 bases between them. The germline CDR1 and CDR2 sequences are SGHAT and FQNNGV. The CDR3 sequence is CASSLEGSWETQYF. In DNA, the CDR3 is TGTGCCAGCAGCTTAGAGGGCAGCTGGGAGACCCAGTACTTC. Looking up the rest from reference TRBV11-2 and TRBJ2-5 gives the full variable domain: EAGVAQSPRYKIIEKRQSVAFWCNPISGHATLYWYQQILGQGPKLLIQFQNNGVVDDSQLPKDRFSAERLKGVDSTLKIQPAKLEDSAVYLCASSLEGSWETQYFGPGTRLLVL.

This clonotype counts as medium-sized. For a library built for alpha chains, this beta chain is a stray read; little rests on its size. V gene TRBV11-3 combines with J gene TRBJ1-1; perhaps TRBD1 as D (5 bases). Trimming took off 0 bases at V and 4 bases at J, with 9 bases between the two ends. The length of the CDR3 is 14 residues. The germline V gene encodes CDR1 SGHNT and CDR2 YENEEA. Here the CDR3 reads CASSLEGATTEAFF. The CDR3 coding sequence is TGTGCCAGCAGCTTAGAAGGGGCTACCACTGAAGCTTTCTTT.

This clonotype qualifies as medium-sized. This beta chain is an off-target read within a library intended for alpha chains, so its frequency means little. The chain couples TRBV4-2 to TRBJ1-2; D gene unclear. Germline V gene data show CDR1 as LGHNA and CDR2 as YNFKEQ. V was pared by 0 bases and J by 1 base, with 6 bases between. There are 14 residues in the CDR3. CDR3 residues: CASSQDASNYGYTF. The CDR3 coding sequence is TGTGCCAGCAGCCAAGACGCTAGTAACTATGGCTACACCTTC.

Points on this clonotype: This beta chain is a stray read from a library made for alpha chains; its abundance is not meaningful. V is TRBV29-1 and J is TRBJ2-1; 8 bases align to TRBD1. Per germline, CDR1 SQVTM and CDR2 ANQGSEA. V trimming: 5 bases; J trimming: 6 bases; junction bases outside the gene matches: 3. The CDR3 is 12 residues long. For the CDR3, the DNA is TGCAGCGTTTACAGGGGGACCAATGAGCAGTTCTTC. Its protein is CSVYRGTNEQFF.

This clonotype is medium-sized within its sample. This beta chain lies outside the target of a library built for alpha chains; its clone size means little. This sequence joins TRBV6-5 and TRBJ1-5; TRBD1 matches at 8 bases. Germline V gene data show CDR1 as MNHEY and CDR2 as SVGAGI. The CDR3 runs 16 residues. Unmatched junction bases numbered 5, after V lost 2 bases and J lost 2 bases. The CDR3 region is CASSYLGQGGNQPQHF. CDR3 nucleotide sequence: TGTGCCAGCAGTTACCTCGGACAGGGTGGCAATCAGCCCCAGCATTTT.

Judged by abundance, this clonotype is medium-sized. Because this beta chain is a stray read in a library intended to capture alpha chains, its abundance should not be given much weight. The rearrangement uses TRBV6-5 and TRBJ2-3; the match to TRBD2 covers 11 bases. Germline CDR1 and CDR2: MNHEY and SVGAGI. CDR3 length: 15 amino acids. V was clipped by 5 bases and J by 6 bases; unmatched bases: 7. The CDR3 DNA sequence: TGTGCCAGCAGTGCCACTAGCGGGAGAATCGATACGCAGTATTTT. The encoded protein is CASSATSGRIDTQYF.

This clonotype was observed a handful of times. The size of this beta chain means little, since it is a stray read in a library made for alpha chains. V is TRBV10-3 and J is TRBJ1-1; D call uncertain. V shed 0 bases and J shed 7 bases, with 6 bases lying between them. From germline, CDR1 is ENHRY and CDR2 SYGVKD. CDR3 length: 12 amino acids. The CDR3 loop is CAISESKGEAFF. The CDR3 nucleotides are TGTGCCATCAGTGAGTCGAAGGGTGAAGCTTTCTTT.

This clonotype is medium-sized by share. The library was prepared for alpha chains; this beta chain is a stray read, so its frequency means little. The J gene is TRBJ1-1, the V gene TRBV3-1, with 10 bases fitting TRBD1. V was pared by 5 bases and J by 4 bases, with 7 bases of the junction left unmatched. The CDR3 totals 15 residues. CDR1 is LGHDT and CDR2 is YNNKEL in the germline V gene (reference sequence). The CDR3 coding sequence is TGTGCCAGCAGCGACAGGGGGCGAACGGGCACTGAAGCTTTCTTT. Amino acids: CASSDRGRTGTEAFF.

With regard to this clonotype: This beta chain slipped into a library made for alpha chains as a stray read, so its size is not meaningful. V and J are TRBV2 and TRBJ1-5, with D tentatively TRBD1 (6 bases). Germline-derived CDR1 and CDR2 are SNHLY and FYNNEI. V shed 1 base and J shed 0 bases, with 10 bases lying between them. The CDR3 sequence is 16 residues long. As DNA, the CDR3 is TGTGCCAGCAGTGAAGGCCCAGGGGATAGCAATCAGCCCCAGCATTTT. Amino acid sequence: CASSEGPGDSNQPQHF.

This clonotype is categorized as medium-sized. A library made for alpha chains picked up this beta chain off target, so its size means little. The chain combines TRBV29-1 with TRBJ2-1, with D possibly matching TRBD2 (6 bases). Trimming took off 1 base at V and 4 bases at J, with 14 bases between the two ends. CDR1 SQVTM and CDR2 ANQGSEA come from the germline V gene. The CDR3 covers 15 residues. The CDR3 is CSVEGGEVQYNEQFF. DNA for the CDR3: TGCAGCGTTGAAGGGGGGGAGGTCCAGTACAATGAGCAGTTCTTC.

This clonotype is medium-sized (0.01 to 0.1%) in the sample. This beta chain was picked up by a library intended for alpha chains and is off target, so its count carries little meaning. The V gene is TRBV20-1, the J gene TRBJ1-5; 10 bases map to TRBD1. The germline CDR1 and CDR2 sequences are DFQATT and SNEGSKA (reference sequence). V trimming: 5 bases; J trimming: 1 base; junction bases outside the gene matches: 11. The CDR3 spans 17 residues. The CDR3 reads CSASTGTGVGSNQPQHF. The CDR3 nucleotides read TGCAGTGCTTCAACCGGGACAGGGGTTGGGAGCAATCAGCCCCAGCATTTT.

By share, this clonotype counts as medium-sized. Being off target in a library aimed at alpha chains, this beta chain has a size of little meaning. The chain recombines TRBV14 with TRBJ2-2; tentatively, D is TRBD1 (5 bases). This CDR3 spans 15 amino acids. Germline CDR1 reads SGHDN; CDR2 reads FVKESK. V lost 1 base, J lost 3 bases, and 9 bases lay in between. DNA for the CDR3: TGTGCCAGCAGCCAAGTCGACAGCTACACCGGGGAGCTGTTTTTT. It specifies CASSQVDSYTGELFF. Together with reference TRBV14 and TRBJ2-2, the CDR3 gives the full variable domain: EAGVTQFPSHSVIEKGQTVTLRCDPISGHDNLYWYRRVMGKEIKFLLHFVKESKQDESGMPNNRFLAERTGGTYSTLKVQPAELEDSGVYFCASSQVDSYTGELFFGEGSRLTVL.

In its sample, this clonotype ranks as medium-sized. Within a library made for alpha chains, this beta chain is off target, and its count is uninformative. The chain is built from TRBV24-1 and TRBJ1-5; unclear D gene. V shed 6 bases and J shed 7 bases, with 15 bases lying between them. This CDR3 has 14 amino acids. Germline V gene data show CDR1 as KGHDR and CDR2 as SFDVKD. In DNA form, the CDR3 reads TGTGCCACCAGTCCCGCAGCCACGGGACAGCCCCAGCATTTT. Amino acids: CATSPAATGQPQHF.

This clonotype is labeled as medium-sized. This beta chain came through as a stray read in a library set up for alpha chains, and its size says little. The chain uses TRBV7-9 and TRBJ2-3, with D tentatively TRBD2 (5 bases). Germline lookup yields CDR1 SEHNR and CDR2 FQNEAQ (reference sequence). This CDR3 spans 12 amino acids. Trimming removed 8 bases at V and 3 bases at J, with 9 bases between. This CDR3 is CASLEGTDTQYF. The DNA of the CDR3 is TGTGCCAGCCTCGAGGGTACAGATACGCAGTATTTT.

This clonotype ranks as medium-sized. This beta chain is a stray read from a library made for alpha chains; its abundance is not meaningful. The rearrangement links TRBV4-1 to TRBJ1-3; D not resolved. Per germline, CDR1 MGHRA and CDR2 YSYEKL. V was pared by 0 bases and J by 0 bases, with 12 bases between. CDR3 length: 17 residues. DNA for the CDR3: TGCGCCAGCAGCCAAGATCGGGCCACGAGCTCTGGAAACACCATATATTTT. Its protein is CASSQDRATSSGNTIYF.

In its sample, this clonotype is medium-sized (0.01 to 0.1%). This beta chain slipped into a library made for alpha chains as a stray read, so its size is not meaningful. The chain carries TRBV6-1 and TRBJ1-1; TRBD1 might be the D (6 bases). Trimming pared 6 bases from V and 5 bases from J, leaving 16 bases between. Germline CDR1 reads MNHNS; CDR2 reads SASEGT. This CDR3 has 14 amino acids. In DNA, the CDR3 is TGTGCCAGCAGCTACTACAGGGCGTGGACTGAAGCTTTCTTT. Translation: CASSYYRAWTEAFF.

Sample share makes this clonotype medium-sized. Little can be read into the size of this beta chain, an off-target read in a library designed for alpha chains. V is TRBV5-1 and J is TRBJ2-3; tentative D call: TRBD1 (7 bases). The V gene's germline CDR1 is SGHRS and CDR2 YFSETQ. The ends were cut back, 4 bases at V and 2 bases at J, with 17 bases in the middle. The CDR3 loop spans 16 amino acids. In nucleotides, the CDR3 is TGCGCCAGCAGCGGGCGGGACAGTCAATTCACAGATACGCAGTATTTT. This translates into CASSGRDSQFTDTQYF.

This clonotype was recorded many times. This beta chain appears as a stray read in a library generated for alpha chains; its size is not informative. This rearrangement joins TRBV12-1 to TRBJ2-5. TRBV12-1 is a recognized pseudogene. CDR3 size: 15 residues. The CDR3 bases are TGTGCCCTAAAAGTGAGGCTAAAGTCCCAAGAGACCCAGTACTTC. Translating gives CALKVRLKSQETQYF.

This clonotype is categorized as medium-sized. With the library built for alpha chains, this beta chain is off target and its frequency is not meaningful. The chain recombines TRBV5-1 with TRBJ2-1, with unresolved D. The V end lost 4 bases, the J end lost 7 bases, and 15 bases lay between the germline ends. The CDR3 loop spans 14 amino acids. CDR1 is SGHRS and CDR2 is YFSETQ in the germline V gene. The CDR3 sequence is CASSTQAFDNEQFF. CDR3 nucleotide sequence: TGCGCCAGCAGCACCCAGGCATTTGATAATGAGCAGTTCTTC.

In its sample, this clonotype ranks as medium-sized. Since it is a stray read in a library aimed at alpha chains, this beta chain has a size that is not meaningful. The chain couples TRBV11-1 to TRBJ2-3; D unclear. The CDR3 has 16 residues. Trimming shortened V by 1 base and J by 0 bases, and 11 bases separated the two germline ends. Looked up from germline, CDR1 is SGHAT and CDR2 is FQDESV (reference sequence). CDR3 DNA: TGTGCCAGCAGCTTAGATACATTCTCTAGCACAGATACGCAGTATTTT. Protein sequence: CASSLDTFSSTDTQYF. Combining the CDR3 with reference TRBV11-1 and TRBJ2-3 gives the whole variable domain EAEVAQSPRYKITEKSQAVAFWCDPISGHATLYWYRQILGQGPELLVQFQDESVVDDSQLPKDRFSAERLKGVDSTLKIQPAELGDSAMYLCASSLDTFSSTDTQYFGPGTRLTVL.

This clonotype was recorded at least ten times. For a library built for alpha chains, this beta chain is a stray read; little rests on its size. The chain carries TRBV7-2 and TRBJ2-3; TRBD1 agrees at 9 bases. The CDR3 has 16 amino acids. In germline, CDR1 is SGHTA, CDR2 FQGNSA. V dropped 5 bases and J dropped 3; count of bases not matched to a gene: 9. The CDR3 DNA sequence: TGTGCCAGCAGCCCCGGATTGGACAGGGGTACAGATACGCAGTATTTT. Encoded protein: CASSPGLDRGTDTQYF.